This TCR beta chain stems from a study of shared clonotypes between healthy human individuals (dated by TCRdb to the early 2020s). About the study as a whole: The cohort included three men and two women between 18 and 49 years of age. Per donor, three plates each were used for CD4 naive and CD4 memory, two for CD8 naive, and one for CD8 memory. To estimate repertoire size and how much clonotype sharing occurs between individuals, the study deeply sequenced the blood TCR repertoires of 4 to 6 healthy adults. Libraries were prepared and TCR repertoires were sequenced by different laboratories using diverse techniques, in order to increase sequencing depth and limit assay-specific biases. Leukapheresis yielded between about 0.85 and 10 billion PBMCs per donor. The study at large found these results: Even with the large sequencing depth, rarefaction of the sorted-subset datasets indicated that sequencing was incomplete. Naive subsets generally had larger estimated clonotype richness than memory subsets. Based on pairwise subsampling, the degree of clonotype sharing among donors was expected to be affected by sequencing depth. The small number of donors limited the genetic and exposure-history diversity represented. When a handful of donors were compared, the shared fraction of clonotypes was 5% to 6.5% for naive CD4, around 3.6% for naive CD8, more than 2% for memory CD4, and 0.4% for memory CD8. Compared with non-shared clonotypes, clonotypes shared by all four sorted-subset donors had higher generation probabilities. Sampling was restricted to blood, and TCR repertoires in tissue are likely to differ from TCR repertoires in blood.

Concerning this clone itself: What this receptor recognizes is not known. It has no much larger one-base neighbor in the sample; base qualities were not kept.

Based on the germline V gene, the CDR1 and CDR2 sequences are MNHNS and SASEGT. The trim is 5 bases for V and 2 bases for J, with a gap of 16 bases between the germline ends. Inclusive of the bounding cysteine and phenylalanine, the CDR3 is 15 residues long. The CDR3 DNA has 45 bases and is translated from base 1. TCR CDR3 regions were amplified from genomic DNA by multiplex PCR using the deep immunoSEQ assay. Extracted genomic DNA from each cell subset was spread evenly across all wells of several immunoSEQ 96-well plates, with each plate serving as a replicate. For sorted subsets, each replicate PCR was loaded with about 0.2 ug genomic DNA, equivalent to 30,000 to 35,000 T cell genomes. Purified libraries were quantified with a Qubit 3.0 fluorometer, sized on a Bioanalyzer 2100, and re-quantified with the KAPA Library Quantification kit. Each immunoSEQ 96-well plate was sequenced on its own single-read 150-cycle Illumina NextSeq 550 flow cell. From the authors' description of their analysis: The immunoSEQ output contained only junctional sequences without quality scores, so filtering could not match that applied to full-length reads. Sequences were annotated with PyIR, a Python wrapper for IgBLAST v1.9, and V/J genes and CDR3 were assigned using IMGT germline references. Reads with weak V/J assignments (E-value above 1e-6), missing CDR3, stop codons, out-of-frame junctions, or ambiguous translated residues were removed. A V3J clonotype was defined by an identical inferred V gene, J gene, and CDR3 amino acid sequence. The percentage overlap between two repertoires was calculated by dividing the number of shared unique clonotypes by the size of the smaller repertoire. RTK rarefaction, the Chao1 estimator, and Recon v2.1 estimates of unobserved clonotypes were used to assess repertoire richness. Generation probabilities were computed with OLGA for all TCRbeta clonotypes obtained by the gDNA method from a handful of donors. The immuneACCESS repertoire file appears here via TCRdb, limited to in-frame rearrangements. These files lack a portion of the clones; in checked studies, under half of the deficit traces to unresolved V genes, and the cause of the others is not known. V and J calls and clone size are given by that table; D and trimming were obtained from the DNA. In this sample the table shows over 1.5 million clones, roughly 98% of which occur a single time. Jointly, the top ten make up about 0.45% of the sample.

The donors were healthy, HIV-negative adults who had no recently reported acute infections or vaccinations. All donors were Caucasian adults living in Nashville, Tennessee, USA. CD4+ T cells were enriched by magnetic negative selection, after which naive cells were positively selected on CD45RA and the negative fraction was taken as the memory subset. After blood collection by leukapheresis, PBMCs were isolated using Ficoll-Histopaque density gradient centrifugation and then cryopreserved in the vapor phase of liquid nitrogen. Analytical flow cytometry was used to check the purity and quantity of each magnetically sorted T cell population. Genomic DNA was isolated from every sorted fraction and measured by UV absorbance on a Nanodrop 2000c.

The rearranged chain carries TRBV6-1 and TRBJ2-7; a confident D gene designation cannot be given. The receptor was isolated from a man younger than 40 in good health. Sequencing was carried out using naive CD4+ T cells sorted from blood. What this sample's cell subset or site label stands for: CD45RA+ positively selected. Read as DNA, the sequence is TGTGCCAGCAGTCGGAAGGATACGACCACCTACGAGCAGTACTTC. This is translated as CASSRKDTTTYEQYF.